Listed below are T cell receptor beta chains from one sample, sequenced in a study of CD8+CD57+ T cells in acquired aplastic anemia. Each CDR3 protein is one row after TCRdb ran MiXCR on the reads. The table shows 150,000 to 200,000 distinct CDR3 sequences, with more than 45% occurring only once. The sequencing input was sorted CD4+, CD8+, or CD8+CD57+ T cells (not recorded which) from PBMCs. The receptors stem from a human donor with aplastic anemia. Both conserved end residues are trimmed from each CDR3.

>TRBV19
ASGTTAVVEKLF
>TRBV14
ASSQVEHNSPHH
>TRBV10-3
AINRIYYGYT
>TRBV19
ASAQTLTYEQY
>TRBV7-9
ASSSYGRGLKGAF
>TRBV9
ASSVDARGWYDEQF
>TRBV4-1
ASSQVPGRETQY
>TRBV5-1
ASSLGDQSPLH
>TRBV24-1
ATSGLGTDTQY
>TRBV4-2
ASSGGGRENTDTQY
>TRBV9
ASSEGGRSHTEAF
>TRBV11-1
ASSVLGTGGRDASIYAEAF
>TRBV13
ASRNRLAYNEQF
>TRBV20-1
SASRSNTEAF
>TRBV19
ASSTRTDNSNQPQH
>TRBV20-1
SAMDLRGYEQY
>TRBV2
ASRLGDGNQPQH
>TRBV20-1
SAKLAVKGSEQF
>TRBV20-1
SAVNTDTQY
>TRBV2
ASSLSSGGSDTQY
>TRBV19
ASSSTGGRNEQF
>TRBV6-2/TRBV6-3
ASTPSGTGATETRY
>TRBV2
ASKLAGTDTQY
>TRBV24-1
ATSDSGGAKNIQY
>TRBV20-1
SARRQGAVETQY
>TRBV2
ASTAAGQIYNQPQH
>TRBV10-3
AISAVRMEPQH
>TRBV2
ASHYQGDQPQH
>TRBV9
ASSDIAGATGELF
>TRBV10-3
AISEPAGGNNEQF
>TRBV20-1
SALRVYEQF